Presented here are 8 T cell receptor beta chains from one specimen sequenced in a study of T cells in Graves' hyperthyroidism and ophthalmopathy. Researchers amplified the TCR beta CDR3 regions from RNA transcripts. When the TCR CDR3 underwent first-round RT-PCR, the HTBI primer set was used. Each CDR3 protein is one row after TCRdb ran MiXCR on the multiplex PCR reads. This repertoire shows about 250,000 distinct CDR3 sequences, about 25% found once; its top ten account for about a third. Sequenced sample: blood. These receptors all come from a woman between 40 and 50 years old with Graves' ophthalmopathy.

This clonotype was seen ten or more times. V gene TRBV28 combines with J gene TRBJ2-7; D is unresolved. The V end was cut by 5 bases, the J end by 7 bases, with 9 bases between. Germline assignment: CDR1 MDHEN and CDR2 SYDVKM. The CDR3 consists of 11 residues. CDR3 amino acids: CASSPKLEQYF. CDR3 nucleotide sequence: TGTGCCAGCAGTCCTAAACTGGAGCAGTACTTC.

The chain has TRBV28 and TRBJ2-5, with 7 bases aligning to TRBD2. CDR3 length: 15 amino acids. CDR1 and CDR2 (germline): MDHEN, SYDVKM. The junction had 6 bases not matched to a gene; V was cut back by 3 bases and J by 2 bases. CDR3 in DNA: TGTGCCAGCAGTTTTCATAGACTAGCACAAGAGACCCAGTACTTC. Protein sequence: CASSFHRLAQETQYF.

This clonotype was seen only once. This rearrangement joins TRBV27 to TRBJ2-3, with TRBD2 identical over 12 bases. The CDR3 is 17 residues long. J gave up 2 bases and V 1 base, and 4 bases lay outside the gene matches. Germline CDR1 reads MNHEY; CDR2 reads SMNVEV (reference sequence). CDR3 DNA: TGTGCCAGCAGTTTATGGACTAGCGGGGCCCACACAGATACGCAGTATTTT. Protein product: CASSLWTSGAHTDTQYF.

The gene calls are TRBV6-2 or TRBV6-3 and TRBJ2-5; D is possibly TRBD1 or TRBD2 (5 bases each). With 7 bases removed from V and 3 bases from J, the gap between germline ends came to 9 bases. CDR1 and CDR2 (germline): MNHEY, SVGEGT. The CDR3 sequence is 12 residues long. CDR3 DNA sequence: TGTGCCAGCATGGGACCGAAAGAGACCCAGTACTTC. Protein product: CASMGPKETQYF.

The sample holds many counts of this clonotype. V usage is TRBV15 and J usage is TRBJ2-2; D unresolved. This CDR3 is built from 15 residues. The V and J ends lost 0 bases and 7 bases respectively, with 12 bases between them. Per germline, CDR1 LNHNV and CDR2 YYDKDF (reference sequence). The CDR3 DNA sequence: TGTGCCACCAGCAGAGATGTAGGGTTGAACGGGGAGCTGTTTTTT. Amino acids: CATSRDVGLNGELFF.

The table lists this clonotype with many counts. The chain couples TRBV7-2 to TRBJ2-7; D gene unclear. There are 13 residues in the CDR3. Looked up from germline, CDR1 is SGHTA and CDR2 is FQGNSA. Deletions cut 7 bases from V and 2 bases from J, with 12 bases between. The CDR3 sequence: CASTYLGTYEQYF. For the CDR3, the DNA is TGTGCCAGCACTTACCTGGGGACCTACGAGCAGTACTTC.

In this sample, this clonotype turned up many times. V gene TRBV5-5 combines with J gene TRBJ2-7, with TRBD1 identical over 7 bases. V shed 4 bases, J shed 0 bases, and the junction held 4 bases outside the gene matches. The germline V gene has CDR1 SGHKS and CDR2 YYEKEE (reference sequence). The CDR3 is made up of 14 amino acids. The CDR3 protein is CASSQQGSSYEQYF. CDR3 nucleotides: TGTGCCAGCAGCCAACAGGGGAGCTCCTACGAGCAGTACTTC.

The chain has TRBV13 and TRBJ1-5; D is unresolved. V gave up 3 bases and J gave up 5 bases, with 11 bases separating them. The CDR3 consists of 14 residues. Germline values: CDR1 PRHDT, CDR2 FYEKMQ (reference sequence). For the CDR3, the DNA is TGTGCCAGCAGCTTGGGCGGGCCGGATCAGCCCCAGCATTTT. It yields the protein CASSLGGPDQPQHF.